A single sample is the source of the 24 T cell receptor beta chains below, sequenced in a study of T cells after yellow fever vaccination. Each CDR3 protein gets one entry after TCRdb re-called the 5' RACE reads with MiXCR. The sample records about 300,000 distinct CDR3 sequences, around 8.6% being singletons. Sequencing used CD4+ T cells sorted from PBMCs, obtained 5 days after the yellow fever booster vaccination. Every receptor here comes from a man between 18 and 29 years old who received the YFV17D yellow fever vaccine.

J is TRBJ2-1 and V is TRBV3-1; D remains ambiguous. CDR1 and CDR2 (germline): LGHDT, YNNKEL (reference sequence). This CDR3 spans 17 amino acids. The germline V and J ends were trimmed by 1 base and 0 bases, with 13 bases remaining between them. DNA of the CDR3: TGTGCCAGCAGCCAAGGGTACTCCGTCCTCTCCTACAATGAGCAGTTCTTC. This sequence encodes CASSQGYSVLSYNEQFF.

Ten or more counts support this clonotype. The genes are TRBV7-2 and TRBJ1-2, with TRBD1 matching 7 bases. The trim removed 5 bases at V and 4 bases at J, leaving 4 bases unmatched. Germline V gene data show CDR1 as SGHTA and CDR2 as FQGNSA. This CDR3 is built from 13 residues. The CDR3 protein is CASSPGQFYGYTF. In DNA, the CDR3 is TGTGCCAGCAGCCCGGGACAGTTCTATGGCTACACCTTC.

The rearrangement uses TRBV6-5 and TRBJ1-1; D ambiguous. This CDR3 is built from 12 residues. Trimming left V 2 bases short and J 1 base short, with 2 bases between. Germline CDR1 is MNHEY and CDR2 is SVGAGI. The CDR3 nucleotides read TGTGCCAGCAGTTACCAGAACACTGAAGCTTTCTTT. It is translated as CASSYQNTEAFF.

This clonotype was seen at least ten times. The chain couples TRBV4-3 to TRBJ1-6, with D perhaps matching TRBD1 (6 bases). Germline assignment: CDR1 LGHNA and CDR2 YSLEER. The length of the CDR3 is 14 residues. V was shortened by 2 bases and J by 10 bases, with 12 bases between the two germline ends. CDR3 DNA: TGCGCCAGCAGCCAATGGGGGCGAGGGTCACCCCTCCACTTT. It translates to CASSQWGRGSPLHF.

The rearrangement links TRBV19 to TRBJ2-2; possible D gene TRBD2, 5 bases. V was clipped by 5 bases and J by 1 base, with 14 bases between them. The CDR3 spans 16 residues. Per the germline V gene, CDR1 is LNHDA and CDR2 is SQIVND (reference sequence). The CDR3 region is CASSVFGRENTGELFF. CDR3 DNA sequence: TGTGCCAGTAGTGTCTTCGGACGGGAGAACACCGGGGAGCTGTTTTTT.

This clonotype was counted between two and nine times. V is TRBV12-3 or TRBV12-4 and J is TRBJ1-1; D is uncertain. The V gene lost 6 bases and the J gene lost 5 bases, with 13 bases spanning the gap. The CDR3 consists of 13 residues. This chain's CDR3 is CASRLSGWTEAFF. The CDR3 coding sequence is TGTGCCAGCAGGCTATCTGGTTGGACTGAAGCTTTCTTT.

This clonotype appeared a few times. The rearrangement joins TRBV20-1 to TRBJ2-7, with 10 bases fitting TRBD2. After removal of 2 bases from V and 4 bases from J, the junction contained 8 bases not matched to a gene. The CDR3 runs to 15 residues. Germline loops: CDR1 DFQATT, CDR2 SNEGSKA (reference sequence). In DNA form, the CDR3 reads TGCAGTGCTAGAAGGAATGTAGCGGGGGGTTACGAGCAGTACTTC. Protein product: CSARRNVAGGYEQYF.

This clonotype turned up a few times. The chain has TRBV10-3 and TRBJ2-1, with D possibly TRBD2 on 7 matching bases. V was pared by 7 bases and J by 2 bases, with 9 bases between. CDR1 is ENHRY, CDR2 SYGVKD, per germline. The CDR3 runs to 13 residues. The CDR3 loop reads CAIKGGAYNEQFF. For the CDR3, the DNA is TGTGCCATCAAAGGGGGGGCCTACAATGAGCAGTTCTTC.

This clonotype has only one observation. This sequence joins TRBV20-1 and TRBJ2-1, with no clear D. The CDR3 contains 15 residues. V shed 1 base and J shed 2 bases, with 12 bases lying between them. The germline V gene encodes CDR1 DFQATT and CDR2 SNEGSKA (reference sequence). This chain's CDR3 is CSARGSRQAYNEQFF. The CDR3 DNA reads as TGCAGTGCTAGAGGGTCTCGGCAGGCCTACAATGAGCAGTTCTTC.

The J gene is TRBJ2-5, the V gene TRBV20-1, with D tentatively TRBD2 (5 bases). CDR1 DFQATT and CDR2 SNEGSKA come from the germline V gene (reference sequence). Trimming cost V 3 bases and J 2 bases, with 16 bases left between them. The CDR3 runs to 15 residues. This CDR3 reads CSASPDRGIQETQYF. CDR3 nucleotide sequence: TGCAGTGCTAGCCCAGACCGGGGTATACAAGAGACCCAGTACTTC.

This clonotype was seen a few times. The chain carries TRBV6-2 or TRBV6-3 and TRBJ2-7; 8 bases are a match to TRBD2. V dropped 6 bases and J dropped 2; count of bases not matched to a gene: 9. This CDR3 comprises 15 residues. Germline V gene sequence: CDR1 MNHEY, CDR2 SVGEGT. CDR3 amino acids: CASSSGLAGTYEQYV. The DNA for the CDR3 is TGTGCCAGCAGCTCCGGACTAGCTGGGACCTACGAGCAGTACGTC.

The V and J genes are TRBV20-1 and TRBJ1-4, with D maybe TRBD1 (6 bases). The germline V and J ends were trimmed by 6 bases and 6 bases, with 14 bases remaining between them. Germline V gene sequence: CDR1 DFQATT, CDR2 SNEGSKA (reference sequence). The CDR3 loop spans 13 amino acids. The CDR3 is CSARDNWDEKLFF. The DNA for the CDR3 is TGCAGTGCGAGGGACAACTGGGATGAAAAACTGTTTTTT.

The V and J genes are TRBV7-6 and TRBJ2-1; 10 bases align to TRBD2. The CDR3 extends over 16 amino acids. In germline, CDR1 is SGHVS, CDR2 FNYEAQ. Germline trimming cut 3 bases from V and 4 bases from J; bases unmatched to any gene: 6. The CDR3 DNA sequence: TGTGCCAGCAGCTTTATGGCGACTAGCGGGTACAATGAGCAGTTCTTC. Translating gives CASSFMATSGYNEQFF.

This chain joins TRBV5-4 and TRBJ1-4, with D maybe TRBD1 (6 bases). The CDR3 has 13 residues. Germline CDR1 is SGHNT and CDR2 is YYREEE (reference sequence). V lost 1 base and J 13 bases, leaving 14 bases between the germline ends. The CDR3 bases are TGTGCCAGCAGCTTGCGTGAGGGGGAGAGACTGTTTTTT. Translating gives CASSLREGERLFF.

This clonotype was observed a few times. The rearrangement links TRBV7-2 to TRBJ1-5; a possible D gene is TRBD1 (5 bases). The CDR3 loop spans 15 amino acids. The germline V gene has CDR1 SGHTA and CDR2 FQGNSA. Trimming took off 1 base at V and 6 bases at J, with 13 bases between the two ends. The CDR3 region is CASSLGRRDGQPQHF. The CDR3 nucleotides read TGTGCCAGCAGCTTAGGAAGGAGGGACGGTCAGCCCCAGCATTTT.

The gene calls are TRBV29-1 and TRBJ2-2; unclear D gene. Germline values: CDR1 SQVTM, CDR2 ANQGSEA. The V gene lost 3 bases and the J gene lost 3 bases, with 5 bases spanning the gap. This CDR3 has 12 amino acids. CDR3 sequence reads: CSVERYTGELFF. The CDR3, as DNA: TGCAGCGTTGAGAGGTACACCGGGGAGCTGTTTTTT.

In this sample, this clonotype turned up a few times. The gene calls are TRBV20-1 and TRBJ2-4; D is unclear. Germline CDR1 DFQATT, CDR2 SNEGSKA (reference sequence). The germline V and J ends were trimmed by 3 bases and 6 bases, with 9 bases remaining between them. The CDR3 extends over 12 amino acids. The CDR3, as DNA: TGCAGTGCTAGTAGGCTAGGAAACATTCAGTACTTC. It translates to CSASRLGNIQYF.

This clonotype was found many times. This chain connects TRBV29-1 to TRBJ2-1; TRBD2 matches 9 bases. Germline CDR1 and CDR2: SQVTM and ANQGSEA. The V segment lost 7 bases and the J segment 7 bases; nucleotides outside the gene matches: 17. The length of the CDR3 is 16 residues. The CDR3 spells CSGEGSGGPNLNEQFF. The CDR3 DNA reads as TGCAGCGGAGAGGGGAGCGGGGGGCCGAACCTAAATGAGCAGTTCTTC.

This clonotype was detected only a few times. The chain links TRBV7-2 to TRBJ2-1, with 11 nucleotides matching TRBD2. Germline CDR1 reads SGHTA; CDR2 reads FQGNSA. Trimming took 3 bases from V and 9 from J; bases not matched to a gene: 7. CDR3 length: 15 residues. CDR3 in DNA: TGTGCCAGCAGCTTTAGCGGGGGGGCCTTAGGTGAGCAGTTCTTC. This sequence encodes CASSFSGGALGEQFF.

This clonotype came up a few times. The chain is built from TRBV5-1 and TRBJ2-1, with 11 bases fitting TRBD2. Per the germline V gene, CDR1 is SGHRS and CDR2 is YFSETQ. J lost 2 bases, V lost 2 bases, and 3 bases had no gene match. The CDR3 is made up of 16 amino acids. CDR3 DNA sequence: TGCGCCAGCAGCTTTACTAGCGGGGGTACCTACAATGAGCAGTTCTTC. This sequence encodes CASSFTSGGTYNEQFF.

The chain couples TRBV6-1 to TRBJ1-1, with no clear D. CDR1 MNHNS and CDR2 SASEGT come from the germline V gene. The V end lost 6 bases, the J end lost 8 bases, and 16 bases lay between the germline ends. CDR3 length equals 13 residues. CDR3 loop: CASRPSGSREAFF. For the CDR3, the DNA is TGTGCCAGCAGGCCCAGTGGAAGTAGAGAAGCTTTCTTT.

J is TRBJ2-5 and V is TRBV14, with D uncertain. Germline values: CDR1 SGHDN, CDR2 FVKESK. The CDR3 sequence is 16 residues long. Trimming took off 1 base at V and 5 bases at J, with 17 bases between the two ends. The CDR3 bases are TGTGCCAGCAGCCAAGCCCCCCGTGCGATGTTGGAGACCCAGTACTTC. As protein: CASSQAPRAMLETQYF.

This sequence joins TRBV7-2 and TRBJ2-2; D may be TRBD1 (6 bases). The CDR3 runs to 15 residues. V gave up 6 bases and J gave up 3 bases, with 14 bases separating them. Germline values: CDR1 SGHTA, CDR2 FQGNSA. CDR3 in amino acids: CASRFGQLYTGELFF. As DNA, the CDR3 is TGTGCCAGCAGATTCGGACAGTTGTACACCGGGGAGCTGTTTTTT. Full variable domain (rest looked up from reference TRBV7-2 and TRBJ2-2): GAGVSQSPSNKVTEKGKDVELRCDPISGHTALYWYRQSLGQGLEFLIYFQGNSAPDKSGLPSDRFSAERTGGSVSTLTIQRTQQEDSAVYLCASRFGQLYTGELFFGEGSRLTVL.

This clonotype has a count of ten or more. The chain is built from TRBV7-6 and TRBJ2-1; D possibly matches TRBD1 or TRBD2 (5 bases each). V shed 5 bases and J shed 6 bases, with 11 bases lying between them. Per germline, CDR1 SGHVS and CDR2 FNYEAQ. CDR3 length equals 13 residues. CDR3 in amino acids: CASSPGTSNEQFF. The CDR3 nucleotides read TGTGCCAGCAGCCCCGGGACCAGCAATGAGCAGTTCTTC.